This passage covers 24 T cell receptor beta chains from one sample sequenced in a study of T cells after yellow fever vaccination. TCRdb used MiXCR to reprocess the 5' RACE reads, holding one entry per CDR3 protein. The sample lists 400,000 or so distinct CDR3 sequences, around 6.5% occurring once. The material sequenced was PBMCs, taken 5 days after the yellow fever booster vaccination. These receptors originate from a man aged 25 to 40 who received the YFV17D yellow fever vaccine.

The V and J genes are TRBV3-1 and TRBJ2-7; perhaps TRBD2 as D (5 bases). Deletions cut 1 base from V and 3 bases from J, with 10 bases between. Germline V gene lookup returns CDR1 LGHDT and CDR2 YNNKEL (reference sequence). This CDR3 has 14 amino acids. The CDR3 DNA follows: TGTGCCAGCAGCCAAGTGAGCGGAGACTACGAGCAGTACTTC. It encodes CASSQVSGDYEQYF.

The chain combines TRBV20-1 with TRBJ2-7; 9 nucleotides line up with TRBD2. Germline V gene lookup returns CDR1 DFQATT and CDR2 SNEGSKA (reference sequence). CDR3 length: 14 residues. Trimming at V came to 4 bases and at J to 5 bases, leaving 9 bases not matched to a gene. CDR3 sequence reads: CSAKVAGVVDEQYF. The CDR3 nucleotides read TGCAGTGCTAAAGTAGCGGGGGTAGTGGACGAGCAGTACTTC.

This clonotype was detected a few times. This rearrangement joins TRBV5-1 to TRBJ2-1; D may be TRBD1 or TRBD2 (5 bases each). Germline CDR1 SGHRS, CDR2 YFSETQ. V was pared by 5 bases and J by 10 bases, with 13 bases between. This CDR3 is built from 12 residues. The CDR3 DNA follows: TGCGCCAGCAGTGAGACCGGGACCGAGCAGTTCTTC. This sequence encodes CASSETGTEQFF.

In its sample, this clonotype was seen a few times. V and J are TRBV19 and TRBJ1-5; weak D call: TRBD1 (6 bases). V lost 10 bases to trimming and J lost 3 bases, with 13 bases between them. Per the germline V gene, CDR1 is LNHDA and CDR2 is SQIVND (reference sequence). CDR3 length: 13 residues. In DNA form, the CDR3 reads TGTGCCACAGGGGTGGGGGCCAATCAGCCCCAGCATTTT. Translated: CATGVGANQPQHF. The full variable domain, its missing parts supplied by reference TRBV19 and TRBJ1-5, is DGGITQSPKYLFRKEGQNVTLSCEQNLNHDAMYWYRQDPGQGLRLIYYSQIVNDFQKGDIAEGYSVSREKKESFPLTVTSAQKNPTAFYLCATGVGANQPQHFGDGTRLSIL.

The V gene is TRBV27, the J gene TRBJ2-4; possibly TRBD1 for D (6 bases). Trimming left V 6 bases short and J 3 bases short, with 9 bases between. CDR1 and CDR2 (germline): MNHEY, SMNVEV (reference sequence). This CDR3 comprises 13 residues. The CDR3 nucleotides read TGTGCCAGCAGAGGGGGACACAAAAACATTCAGTACTTC. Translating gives CASRGGHKNIQYF.

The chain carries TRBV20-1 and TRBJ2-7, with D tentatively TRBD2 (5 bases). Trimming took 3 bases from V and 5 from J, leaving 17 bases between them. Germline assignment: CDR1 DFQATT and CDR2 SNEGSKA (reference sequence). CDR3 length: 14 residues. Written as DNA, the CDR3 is TGCAGTGCTAGGAGGTCCGAGGGAGTAGACGAGCAGTACTTC. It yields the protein CSARRSEGVDEQYF.

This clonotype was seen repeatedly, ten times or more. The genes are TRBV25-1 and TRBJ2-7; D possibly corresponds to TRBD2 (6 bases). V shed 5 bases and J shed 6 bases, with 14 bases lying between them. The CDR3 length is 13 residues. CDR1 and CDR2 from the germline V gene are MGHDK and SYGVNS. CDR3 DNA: TGTGCCAGCAGTCTCGGGACTGCTAGCGAGCAGTACTTC. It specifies CASSLGTASEQYF.

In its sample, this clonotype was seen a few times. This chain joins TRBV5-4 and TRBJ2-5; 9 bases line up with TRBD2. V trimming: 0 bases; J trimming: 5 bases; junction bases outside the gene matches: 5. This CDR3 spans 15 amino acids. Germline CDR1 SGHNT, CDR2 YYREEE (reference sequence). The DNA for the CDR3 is TGTGCCAGCAGCTTGGATCTAGCGGGAAGGGAGACCCAGTACTTC. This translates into CASSLDLAGRETQYF.

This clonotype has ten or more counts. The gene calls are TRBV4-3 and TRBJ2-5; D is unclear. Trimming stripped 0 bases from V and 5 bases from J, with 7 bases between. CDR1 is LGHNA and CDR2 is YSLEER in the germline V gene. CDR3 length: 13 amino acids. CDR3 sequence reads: CASSQDFRETQYF. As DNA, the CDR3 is TGCGCCAGCAGCCAAGATTTTCGGGAGACCCAGTACTTC.

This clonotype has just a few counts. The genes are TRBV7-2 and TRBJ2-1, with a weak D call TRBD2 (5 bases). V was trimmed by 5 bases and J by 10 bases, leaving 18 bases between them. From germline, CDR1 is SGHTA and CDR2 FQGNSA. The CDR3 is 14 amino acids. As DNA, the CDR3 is TGTGCCAGCAGCCAGAGGGCCCGACGGGAAGAGCAGTTCTTC. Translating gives CASSQRARREEQFF.

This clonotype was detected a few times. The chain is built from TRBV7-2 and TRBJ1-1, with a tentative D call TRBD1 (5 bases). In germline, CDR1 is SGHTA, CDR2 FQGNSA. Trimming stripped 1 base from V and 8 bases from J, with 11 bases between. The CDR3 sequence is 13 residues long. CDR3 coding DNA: TGTGCCAGCAGCTTAGGGGGGGGATTCGAAGCTTTCTTT. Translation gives CASSLGGGFEAFF.

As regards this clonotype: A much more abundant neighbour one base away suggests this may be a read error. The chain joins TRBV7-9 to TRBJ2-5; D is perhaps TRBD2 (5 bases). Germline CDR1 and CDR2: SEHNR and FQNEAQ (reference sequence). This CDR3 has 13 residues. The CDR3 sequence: CASSRVEEETQNF. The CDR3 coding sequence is TGTGCCAGCAGCCGCGTAGAGGAGGAGACCCAGAACTTC. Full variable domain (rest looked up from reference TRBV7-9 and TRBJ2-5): DTGVSQNPRHKITKRGQNVTFRCDPISEHNRLYWYRQTLGQGPEFLTYFQNEAQLEKSRLLSDRFSAERPKGSFSTLEIQRTEQGDSAMYLCASSRVEEETQNFGPGTRLLVL.

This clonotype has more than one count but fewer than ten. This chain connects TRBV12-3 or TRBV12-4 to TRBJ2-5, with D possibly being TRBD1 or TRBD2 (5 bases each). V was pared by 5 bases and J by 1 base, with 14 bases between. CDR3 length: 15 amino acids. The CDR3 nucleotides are TGTGCCAGCAGTCACCGGGACGGAATCCAAGAGACCCAGTACTTC. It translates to CASSHRDGIQETQYF.

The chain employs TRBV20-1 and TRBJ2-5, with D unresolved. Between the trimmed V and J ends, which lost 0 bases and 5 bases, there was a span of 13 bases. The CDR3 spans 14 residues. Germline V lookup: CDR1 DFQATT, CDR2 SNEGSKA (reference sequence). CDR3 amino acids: CSARDGGEMETQYF. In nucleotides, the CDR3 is TGCAGTGCTAGAGATGGTGGGGAAATGGAGACCCAGTACTTC.

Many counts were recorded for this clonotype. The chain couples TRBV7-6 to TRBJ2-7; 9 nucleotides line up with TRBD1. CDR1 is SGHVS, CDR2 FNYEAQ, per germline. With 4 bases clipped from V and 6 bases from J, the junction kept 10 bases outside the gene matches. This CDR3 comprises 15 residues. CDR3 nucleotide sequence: TGTGCCAGCAGCTCACAGGGGGCCGGTCATTCCGAGCAGTACTTC. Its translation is CASSSQGAGHSEQYF.

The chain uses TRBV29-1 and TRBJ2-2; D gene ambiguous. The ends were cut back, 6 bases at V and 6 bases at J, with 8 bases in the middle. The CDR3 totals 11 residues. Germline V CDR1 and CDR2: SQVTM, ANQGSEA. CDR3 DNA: TGCAGCGTCCGGTTCTCCGGGGAGCTGTTTTTT. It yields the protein CSVRFSGELFF.

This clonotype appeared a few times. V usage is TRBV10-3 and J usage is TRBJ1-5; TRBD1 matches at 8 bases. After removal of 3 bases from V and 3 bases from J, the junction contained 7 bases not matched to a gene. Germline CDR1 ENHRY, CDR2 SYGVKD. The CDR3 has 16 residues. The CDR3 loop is CAISEDRGTFNQPQHF. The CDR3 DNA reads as TGTGCCATCAGTGAAGACAGGGGCACCTTCAATCAGCCCCAGCATTTT.

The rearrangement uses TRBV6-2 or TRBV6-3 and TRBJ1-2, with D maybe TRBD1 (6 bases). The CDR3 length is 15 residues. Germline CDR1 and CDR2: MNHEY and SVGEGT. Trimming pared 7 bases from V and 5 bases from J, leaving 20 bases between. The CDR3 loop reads CASISGGAERYGYTF. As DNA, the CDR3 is TGTGCCAGCATCTCCGGGGGCGCAGAAAGGTATGGCTACACCTTC.

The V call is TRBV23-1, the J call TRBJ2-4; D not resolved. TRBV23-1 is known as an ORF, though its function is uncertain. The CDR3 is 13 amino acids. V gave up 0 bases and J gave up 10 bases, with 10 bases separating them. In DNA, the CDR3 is TGCGCCAGCAGTCAATCGGGTTTAGGAATTCAGTACTTC. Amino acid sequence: CASSQSGLGIQYF.

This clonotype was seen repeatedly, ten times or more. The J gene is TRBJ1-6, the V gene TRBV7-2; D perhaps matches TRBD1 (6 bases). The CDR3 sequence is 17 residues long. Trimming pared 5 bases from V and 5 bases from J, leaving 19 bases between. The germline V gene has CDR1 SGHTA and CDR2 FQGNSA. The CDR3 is CASSLGGPGSNNSPLHF. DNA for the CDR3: TGTGCCAGCAGCCTGGGGGGGCCAGGATCCAATAATTCACCCCTCCACTTT.

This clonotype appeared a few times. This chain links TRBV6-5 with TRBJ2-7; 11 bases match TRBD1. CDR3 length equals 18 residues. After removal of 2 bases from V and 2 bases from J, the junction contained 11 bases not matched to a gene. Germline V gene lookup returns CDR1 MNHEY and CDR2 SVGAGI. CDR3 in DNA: TGTGCCAGCAGTTACGACGGACAGGGGGCGGGTAAGGCCTACGAGCAGTACTTC. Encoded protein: CASSYDGQGAGKAYEQYF.

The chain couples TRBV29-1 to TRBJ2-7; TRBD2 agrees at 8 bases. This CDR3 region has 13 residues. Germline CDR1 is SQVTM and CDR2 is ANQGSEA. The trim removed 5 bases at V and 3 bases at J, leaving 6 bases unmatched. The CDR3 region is CSVHTSGVYEQYF. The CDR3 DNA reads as TGCAGCGTTCACACTAGCGGAGTCTACGAGCAGTACTTC.

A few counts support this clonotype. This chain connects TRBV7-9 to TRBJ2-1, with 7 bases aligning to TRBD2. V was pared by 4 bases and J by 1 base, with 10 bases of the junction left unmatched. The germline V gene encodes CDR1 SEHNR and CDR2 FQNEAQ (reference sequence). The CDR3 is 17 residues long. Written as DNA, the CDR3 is TGTGCCAGCAGCTGGGGGTCGGGGCGGGAGTCCTACAATGAGCAGTTCTTC. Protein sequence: CASSWGSGRESYNEQFF. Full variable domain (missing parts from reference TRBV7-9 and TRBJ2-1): DTGVSQNPRHKITKRGQNVTFRCDPISEHNRLYWYRQTLGQGPEFLTYFQNEAQLEKSRLLSDRFSAERPKGSFSTLEIQRTEQGDSAMYLCASSWGSGRESYNEQFFGPGTRLTVL.

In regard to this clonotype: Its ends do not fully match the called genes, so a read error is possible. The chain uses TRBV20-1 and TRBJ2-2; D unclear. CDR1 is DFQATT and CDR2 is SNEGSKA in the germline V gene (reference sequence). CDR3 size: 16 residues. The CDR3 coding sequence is TGCTGTGCCCGCTTGTCCGGACCACTGAACACCGGGGAGCTGTTTTTT. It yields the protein CCARLSGPLNTGELFF.